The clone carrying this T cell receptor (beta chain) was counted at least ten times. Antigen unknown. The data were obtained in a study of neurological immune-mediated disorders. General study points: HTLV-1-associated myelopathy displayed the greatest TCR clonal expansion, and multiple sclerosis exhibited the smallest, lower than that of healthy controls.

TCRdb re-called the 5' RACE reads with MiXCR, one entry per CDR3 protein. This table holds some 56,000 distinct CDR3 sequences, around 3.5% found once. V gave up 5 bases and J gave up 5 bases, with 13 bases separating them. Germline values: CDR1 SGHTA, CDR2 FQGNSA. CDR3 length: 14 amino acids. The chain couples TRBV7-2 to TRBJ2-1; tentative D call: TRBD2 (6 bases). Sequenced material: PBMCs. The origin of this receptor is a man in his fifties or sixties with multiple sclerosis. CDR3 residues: CASSPPGLHNEQFF. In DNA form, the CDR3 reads TGTGCCAGCAGCCCCCCGGGACTCCACAATGAGCAGTTCTTC. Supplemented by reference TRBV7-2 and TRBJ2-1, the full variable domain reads GAGVSQSPSNKVTEKGKDVELRCDPISGHTALYWYRQSLGQGLEFLIYFQGNSAPDKSGLPSDRFSAERTGGSVSTLTIQRTQQEDSAVYLCASSPPGLHNEQFFGPGTRLTVL.